Sequencing of this T cell receptor beta chain was carried out in a study of blood T cell repertoires in COVID-19. This clone was counted only a few times. With V trimmed by 6 bases and J by 7 bases, 10 bases remained unmatched. This CDR3 is 15 amino acids long. Looked up from germline, CDR1 is LNHDA and CDR2 is SQIVND (reference sequence). TCRdb's table, derived via immunoSEQ multiplex PCR, lists solely in-frame clones and lacks some. Of about half a million clones listed, 70% to 90% are singletons. J is TRBJ1-5 and V is TRBV19; the match to TRBD1 covers 9 bases. The receptor comes from a human donor in a cohort sampled during active COVID-19. Material: peripheral blood. The CDR3 loop is CASSLGQGTAQPQHF. CDR3 in DNA: TGTGCCAGTAGCCTGGGACAGGGAACGGCCCAGCCCCAGCATTTT.